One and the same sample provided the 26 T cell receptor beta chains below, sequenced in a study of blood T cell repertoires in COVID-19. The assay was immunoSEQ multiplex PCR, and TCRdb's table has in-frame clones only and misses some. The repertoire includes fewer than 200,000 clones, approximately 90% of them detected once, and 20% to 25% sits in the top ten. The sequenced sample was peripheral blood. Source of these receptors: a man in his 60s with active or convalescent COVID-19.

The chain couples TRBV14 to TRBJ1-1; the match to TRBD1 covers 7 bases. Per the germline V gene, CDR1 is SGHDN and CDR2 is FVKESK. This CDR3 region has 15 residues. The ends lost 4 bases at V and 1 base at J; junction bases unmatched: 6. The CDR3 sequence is CASSRRTGQNTEAFF. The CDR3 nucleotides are TGTGCCAGCAGCCGACGGACAGGTCAGAACACTGAAGCTTTCTTT.

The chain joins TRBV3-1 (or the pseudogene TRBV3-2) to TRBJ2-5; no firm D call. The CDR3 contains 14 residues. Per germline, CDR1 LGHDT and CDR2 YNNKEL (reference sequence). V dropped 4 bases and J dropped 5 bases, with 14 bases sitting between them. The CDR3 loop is CASSLHGVGETQYF. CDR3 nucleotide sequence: TGTGCCAGCAGCCTACATGGAGTTGGGGAGACCCAGTACTTC.

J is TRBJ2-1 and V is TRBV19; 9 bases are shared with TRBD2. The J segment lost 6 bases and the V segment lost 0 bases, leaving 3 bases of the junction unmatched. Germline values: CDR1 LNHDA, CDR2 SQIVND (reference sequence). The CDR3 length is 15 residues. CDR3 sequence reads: CASSIDSGGTNEQFF. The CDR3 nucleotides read TGTGCCAGTAGTATAGACAGCGGGGGGACCAATGAGCAGTTCTTC. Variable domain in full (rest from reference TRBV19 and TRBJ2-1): DGGITQSPKYLFRKEGQNVTLSCEQNLNHDAMYWYRQDPGQGLRLIYYSQIVNDFQKGDIAEGYSVSREKKESFPLTVTSAQKNPTAFYLCASSIDSGGTNEQFFGPGTRLTVL.

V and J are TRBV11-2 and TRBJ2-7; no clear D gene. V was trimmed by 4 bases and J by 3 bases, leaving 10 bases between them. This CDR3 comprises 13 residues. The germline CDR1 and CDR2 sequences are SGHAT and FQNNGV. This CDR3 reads CASSSLPYYEQYF. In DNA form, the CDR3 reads TGTGCCAGCAGCTCCCTCCCCTACTACGAGCAGTACTTC.

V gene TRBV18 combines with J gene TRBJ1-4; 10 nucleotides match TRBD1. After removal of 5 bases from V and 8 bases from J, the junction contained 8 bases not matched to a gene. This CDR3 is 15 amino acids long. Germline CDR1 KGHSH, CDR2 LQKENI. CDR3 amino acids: CASSRGQGTLEKLFF. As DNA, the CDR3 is TGTGCCAGCTCAAGGGGACAGGGGACGTTGGAAAAACTGTTTTTT.

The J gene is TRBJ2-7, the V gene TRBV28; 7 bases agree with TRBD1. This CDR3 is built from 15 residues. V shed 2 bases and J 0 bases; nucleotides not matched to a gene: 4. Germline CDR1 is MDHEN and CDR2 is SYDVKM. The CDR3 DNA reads TGTGCCAGCAGTTTAGGGGGACAGAGCTCCTACGAGCAGTACTTC. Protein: CASSLGGQSSYEQYF. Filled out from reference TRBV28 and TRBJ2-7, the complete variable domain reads DVKVTQSSRYLVKRTGEKVFLECVQDMDHENMFWYRQDPGLGLRLIYFSYDVKMKEKGDIPEGYSVSREKKERFSLILESASTNQTSMYLCASSLGGQSSYEQYFGPGTRLTVT.

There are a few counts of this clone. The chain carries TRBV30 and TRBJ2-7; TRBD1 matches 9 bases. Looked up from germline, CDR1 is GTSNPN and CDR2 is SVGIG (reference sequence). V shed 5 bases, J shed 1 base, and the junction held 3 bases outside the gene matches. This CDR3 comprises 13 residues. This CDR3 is CAWSGQGSYEQYF. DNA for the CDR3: TGTGCCTGGTCGGGACAGGGTTCCTACGAGCAGTACTTC.

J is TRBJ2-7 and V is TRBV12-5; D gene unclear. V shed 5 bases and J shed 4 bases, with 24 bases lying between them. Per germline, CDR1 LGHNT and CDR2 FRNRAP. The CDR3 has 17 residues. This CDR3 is CASGRRLIEAARYEQYF. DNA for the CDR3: TGTGCTAGTGGTCGCCGCCTCATCGAGGCCGCTAGATACGAGCAGTACTTC.

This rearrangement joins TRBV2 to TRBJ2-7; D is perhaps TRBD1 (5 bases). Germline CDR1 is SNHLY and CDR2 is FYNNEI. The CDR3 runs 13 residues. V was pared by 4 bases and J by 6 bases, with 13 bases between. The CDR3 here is CASSAGFLSEQYF. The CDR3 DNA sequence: TGTGCCAGCAGTGCAGGGTTTCTTTCCGAGCAGTACTTC.

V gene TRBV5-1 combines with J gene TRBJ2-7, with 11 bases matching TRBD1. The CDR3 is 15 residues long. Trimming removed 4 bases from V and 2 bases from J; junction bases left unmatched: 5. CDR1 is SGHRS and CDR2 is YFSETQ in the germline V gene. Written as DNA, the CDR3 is TGCGCCAGCAGCGCTGGGACAGGGGGACCCTACGAGCAGTACTTC. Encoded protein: CASSAGTGGPYEQYF.

In nucleotides, the CDR3 is TGTGCCAGCAGTTATTACGGCAGGCCCAACACTGAAGCTTTCTTT. Residues: CASSYYGRPNTEAFF. The V gene is TRBV6-5, the J gene TRBJ1-1, with D unclear. Germline V gene sequence: CDR1 MNHEY, CDR2 SVGAGI. V dropped 3 bases and J dropped 2 bases, with 13 bases sitting between them. CDR3 length equals 15 residues.

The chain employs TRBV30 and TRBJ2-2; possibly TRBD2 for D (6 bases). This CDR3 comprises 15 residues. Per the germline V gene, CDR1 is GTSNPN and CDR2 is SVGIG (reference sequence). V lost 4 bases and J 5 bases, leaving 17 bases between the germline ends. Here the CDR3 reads CAWTFPGTSTGELFF. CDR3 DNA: TGTGCCTGGACCTTTCCGGGGACTTCAACCGGGGAGCTGTTTTTT.

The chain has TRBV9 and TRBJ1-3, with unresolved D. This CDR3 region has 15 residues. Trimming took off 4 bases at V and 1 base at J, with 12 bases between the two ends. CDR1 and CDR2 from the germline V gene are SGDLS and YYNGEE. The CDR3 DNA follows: TGTGCCAGCAGCCCCTACGGGTTGTCTGGAAACACCATATATTTT. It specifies CASSPYGLSGNTIYF.

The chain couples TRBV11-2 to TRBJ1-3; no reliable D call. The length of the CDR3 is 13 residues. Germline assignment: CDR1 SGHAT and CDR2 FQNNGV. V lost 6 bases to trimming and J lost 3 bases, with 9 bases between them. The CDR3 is CASSPYSGNTIYF. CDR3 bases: TGTGCCAGCAGTCCGTATAGTGGAAACACCATATATTTT.

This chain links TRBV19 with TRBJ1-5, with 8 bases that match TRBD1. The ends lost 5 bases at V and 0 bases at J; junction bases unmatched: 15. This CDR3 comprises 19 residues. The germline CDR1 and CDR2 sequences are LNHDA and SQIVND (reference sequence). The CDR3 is CASSRYSGGADYSNQPQHF. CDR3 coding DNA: TGTGCCAGTAGTCGTTATTCAGGGGGCGCGGATTATAGCAATCAGCCCCAGCATTTT.

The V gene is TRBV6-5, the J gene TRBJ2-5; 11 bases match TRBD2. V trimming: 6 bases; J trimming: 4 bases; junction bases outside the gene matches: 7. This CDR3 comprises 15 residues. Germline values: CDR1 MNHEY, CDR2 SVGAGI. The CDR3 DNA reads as TGTGCCAGCAGCTATTTAGCGGGGGGGCCAGAGACCCAGTACTTC. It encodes CASSYLAGGPETQYF.

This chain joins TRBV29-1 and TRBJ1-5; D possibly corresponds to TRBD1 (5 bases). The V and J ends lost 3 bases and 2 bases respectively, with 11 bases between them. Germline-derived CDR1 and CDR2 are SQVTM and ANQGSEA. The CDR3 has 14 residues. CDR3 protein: CSVDTGEGNQPQHF. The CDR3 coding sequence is TGCAGCGTTGACACGGGGGAGGGCAATCAGCCCCAGCATTTT.

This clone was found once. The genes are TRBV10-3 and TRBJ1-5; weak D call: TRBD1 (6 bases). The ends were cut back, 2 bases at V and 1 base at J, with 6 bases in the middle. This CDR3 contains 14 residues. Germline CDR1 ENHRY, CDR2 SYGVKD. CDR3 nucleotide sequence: TGTGCCATCAGTGAGACAGGGAGCAATCAGCCCCAGCATTTT. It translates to CAISETGSNQPQHF.

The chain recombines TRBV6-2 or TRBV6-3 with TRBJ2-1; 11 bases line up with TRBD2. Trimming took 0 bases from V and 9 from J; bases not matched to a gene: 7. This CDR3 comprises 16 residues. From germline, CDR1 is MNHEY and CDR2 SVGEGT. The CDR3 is CASSYSASGGPGEQFF. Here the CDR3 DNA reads TGTGCCAGCAGTTACTCGGCTAGCGGGGGGCCGGGTGAGCAGTTCTTC.

The CDR3 is CASRGGGAPYEQYF. CDR3 sequence (DNA): TGTGCCAGCAGGGGGGGTGGGGCCCCCTACGAGCAGTACTTC. The chain uses TRBV2 and TRBJ2-7; D may be TRBD2 (6 bases). CDR3 size: 14 residues. The germline gives CDR1 SNHLY, CDR2 FYNNEI. V was pared by 6 bases and J by 2 bases, with 14 bases between.

The CDR3 loop reads CSVATSTDTQYF. In nucleotides, the CDR3 is TGCAGCGTTGCAACAAGCACAGATACGCAGTATTTT. The chain is built from TRBV29-1 and TRBJ2-3; no firm D call. The CDR3 covers 12 residues. Germline CDR1 SQVTM, CDR2 ANQGSEA. With 4 bases removed from V and 0 bases from J, the gap between germline ends came to 5 bases.

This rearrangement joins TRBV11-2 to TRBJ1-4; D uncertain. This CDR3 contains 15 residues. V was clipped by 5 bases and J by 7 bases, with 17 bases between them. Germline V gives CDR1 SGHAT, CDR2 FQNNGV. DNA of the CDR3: TGTGCCAGCAGCCCGACACGAGGGTCAACTGAAAAACTGTTTTTT. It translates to CASSPTRGSTEKLFF. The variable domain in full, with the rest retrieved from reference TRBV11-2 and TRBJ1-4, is EAGVAQSPRYKIIEKRQSVAFWCNPISGHATLYWYQQILGQGPKLLIQFQNNGVVDDSQLPKDRFSAERLKGVDSTLKIQPAKLEDSAVYLCASSPTRGSTEKLFFGSGTQLSVL.

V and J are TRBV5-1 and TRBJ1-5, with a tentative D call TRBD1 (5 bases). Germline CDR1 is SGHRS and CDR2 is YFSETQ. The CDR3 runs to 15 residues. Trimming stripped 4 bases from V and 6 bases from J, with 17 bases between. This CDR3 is CASSKVGGKGQPQHF. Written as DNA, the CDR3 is TGCGCCAGCAGCAAAGTGGGGGGAAAAGGTCAGCCCCAGCATTTT.

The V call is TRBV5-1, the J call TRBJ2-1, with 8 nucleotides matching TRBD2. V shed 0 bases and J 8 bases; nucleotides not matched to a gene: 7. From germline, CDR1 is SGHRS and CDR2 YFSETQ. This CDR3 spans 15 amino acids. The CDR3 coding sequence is TGCGCCAGCAGCTTGGTTTCGAGCGGGGGTGATGAGCAGTTCTTC. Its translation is CASSLVSSGGDEQFF.

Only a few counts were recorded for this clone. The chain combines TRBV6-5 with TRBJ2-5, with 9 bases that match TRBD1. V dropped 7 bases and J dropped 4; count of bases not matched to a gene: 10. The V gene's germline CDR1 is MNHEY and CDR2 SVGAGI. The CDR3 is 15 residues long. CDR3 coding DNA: TGTGCCAGCAAAGCGGGACAGGGATCGGGAGAGACCCAGTACTTC. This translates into CASKAGQGSGETQYF.

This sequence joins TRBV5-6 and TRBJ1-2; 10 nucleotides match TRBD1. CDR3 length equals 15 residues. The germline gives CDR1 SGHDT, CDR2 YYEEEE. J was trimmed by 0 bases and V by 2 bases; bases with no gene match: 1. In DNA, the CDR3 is TGTGCCAGCAGCTTCGGACAGGGGGCTAACTATGGCTACACCTTC. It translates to CASSFGQGANYGYTF.